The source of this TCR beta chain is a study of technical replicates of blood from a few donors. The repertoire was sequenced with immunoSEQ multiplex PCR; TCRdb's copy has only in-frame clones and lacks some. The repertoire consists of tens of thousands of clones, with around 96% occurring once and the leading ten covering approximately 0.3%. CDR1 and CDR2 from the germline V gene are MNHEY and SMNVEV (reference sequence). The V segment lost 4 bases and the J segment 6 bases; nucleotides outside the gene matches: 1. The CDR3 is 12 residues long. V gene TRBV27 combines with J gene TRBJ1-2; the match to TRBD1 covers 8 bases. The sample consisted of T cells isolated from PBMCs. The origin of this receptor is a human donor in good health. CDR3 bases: TGTGCCAGCAGTTCACAGGGGGATGGCTACACCTTC. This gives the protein CASSSQGDGYTF.